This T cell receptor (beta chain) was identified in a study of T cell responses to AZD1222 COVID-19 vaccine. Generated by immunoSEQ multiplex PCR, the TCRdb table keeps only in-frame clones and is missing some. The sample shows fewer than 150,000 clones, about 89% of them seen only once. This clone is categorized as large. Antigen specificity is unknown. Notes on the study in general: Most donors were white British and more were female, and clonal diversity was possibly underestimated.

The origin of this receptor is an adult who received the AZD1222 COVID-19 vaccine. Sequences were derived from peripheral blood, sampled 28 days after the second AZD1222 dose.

As DNA, the CDR3 is TGCGCCAGCAAGGTGGGACTAGCGGGGTTAAATGAGCAGTTCTTC. The encoded protein is CASKVGLAGLNEQFF. This chain links TRBV4-3 with TRBJ2-1, with TRBD2 matching over 13 bases. The V segment lost 7 bases and the J segment 7 bases; nucleotides outside the gene matches: 7. The CDR3 length is 15 residues. Germline CDR1 reads LGHNA; CDR2 reads YSLEER.